This paragraph covers one T cell receptor beta chain sequence. Its antigen is as yet unknown. Germline V lookup: CDR1 SGHNT, CDR2 YYREEE (reference sequence). The CDR3 totals 14 residues. V was clipped by 0 bases and J by 2 bases, with 8 bases between them. The data were taken from a study of OX40 agonist ivuxolimab in advanced cancers. Across the study: At doses from 0.01 to 10 mg/kg, patients were given intravenous ivuxolimab every 2 weeks. Overall study results and limits: Several nonresponders also turned out to have low normalized T-cell clonal expansion.

Clones were read by immunoSEQ multiplex PCR, and TCRdb kept only the in-frame ones, dropping some. This sample yields tens of thousands of clones, of which about 86% are seen a single time; approximately 2.2% belongs to the top ten. This receptor was identified in an adult with an advanced solid tumor such as melanoma, head and neck, liver or kidney cancer. The chain couples TRBV5-4 to TRBJ2-5; maybe TRBD1 (6 bases). The sample in question was CD4+ or CD8+ T cells sorted from blood, obtained in a trial of the OX40 agonist ivuxolimab. The CDR3 DNA is TGTGCCAGCAGCTTGGGGACAGCTCAAGAGACCCAGTACTTC. It codes for CASSLGTAQETQYF. The variable domain in full, with the rest retrieved from reference TRBV5-4 and TRBJ2-5, is ETGVTQSPTHLIKTRGQQVTLRCSSQSGHNTVSWYQQALGQGPQFIFQYYREEENGRGNFPPRFSGLQFPNYSSELNVNALELDDSALYLCASSLGTAQETQYFGPGTRLLVL.